The 25 T cell receptor beta chains listed next were all sequenced from one sample in a study of cytomegalovirus exposure and HLA in healthy donors. Researchers ran the PCR with 60 Vbeta and 13 Jbeta primers. The table came from immunoSEQ multiplex PCR; TCRdb's copy has only in-frame clones and leaves some out. The sample shows about 120,000 clones, under 80% of them seen only once. Sequenced sample: PBMCs. Receptor source: a man between 60 and 75 years old in good health and CMV-seropositive.

Notes on this clone: Distinct nucleotide sequences in the sample also encode this CDR3. J is TRBJ2-3 and V is TRBV7-9; 12 positions match TRBD1. CDR1 is SEHNR, CDR2 FQNEAQ, per germline (reference sequence). The CDR3 is 15 amino acids. After removal of 5 bases from V and 6 bases from J, the junction contained 6 bases not matched to a gene. This CDR3 is CASSPGTGGWDTQYF. The CDR3 DNA reads as TGTGCCAGCAGCCCCGGGACAGGGGGCTGGGATACGCAGTATTTT. The variable domain in full, with the rest retrieved from reference TRBV7-9 and TRBJ2-3, is DTGVSQNPRHKITKRGQNVTFRCDPISEHNRLYWYRQTLGQGPEFLTYFQNEAQLEKSRLLSDRFSAERPKGSFSTLEIQRTEQGDSAMYLCASSPGTGGWDTQYFGPGTRLTVL.

The gene calls are TRBV6-6 and TRBJ2-5, with TRBD1 matching over 7 bases. Per germline, CDR1 MNHNY and CDR2 SVGAGI (reference sequence). This CDR3 has 12 amino acids. V shed 6 bases, J shed 5 bases, and the junction held 3 bases outside the gene matches. CDR3 residues: CASSTQGETQYF. DNA of the CDR3: TGTGCCAGCAGCACACAGGGGGAGACCCAGTACTTC.

The sample holds a few counts of this clone. The V call is TRBV30, the J call TRBJ2-7; TRBD2 matches 12 bases. The CDR3 loop spans 13 amino acids. Per germline, CDR1 GTSNPN and CDR2 SVGIG (reference sequence). V gave up 1 base and J gave up 13 bases; unmatched junction bases: 8. Here the CDR3 reads CAWSGTSGMVVYF. For the CDR3, the DNA is TGTGCCTGGAGTGGGACTAGCGGGATGGTTGTATACTTC. The full variable domain, completed using reference TRBV30 and TRBJ2-7, is SQTIHQWPATLVQPVGSPLSLECTVEGTSNPNLYWYRQAAGRGLQLLFYSVGIGQISSEVPQNLSASRPQDRQFILSSKKLLLSDSGFYLCAWSGTSGMVVYFGPGTRLTVT.

The rearrangement joins TRBV28 to TRBJ1-2; TRBD1 might be the D (6 bases). V shed 5 bases and J shed 5 bases, with 12 bases lying between them. CDR3 length: 13 residues. Germline lookup yields CDR1 MDHEN and CDR2 SYDVKM. The CDR3 loop reads CASSGTPFYGYTF. CDR3 bases: TGTGCCAGCAGTGGGACACCTTTTTATGGCTACACCTTC.

This rearrangement joins TRBV27 to TRBJ2-1; 9 positions agree with TRBD2. With 2 bases clipped from V and 4 bases from J, the junction kept 9 bases outside the gene matches. This CDR3 spans 17 amino acids. Per the germline V gene, CDR1 is MNHEY and CDR2 is SMNVEV (reference sequence). CDR3 nucleotides: TGTGCCAGCAGTTTAATCTCGGCTAGCGGGACGTACAATGAGCAGTTCTTC. Its translation: CASSLISASGTYNEQFF.

The chain joins TRBV5-6 to TRBJ1-4; 10 nucleotides line up with TRBD1. In germline, CDR1 is SGHDT, CDR2 YYEEEE. V was pared by 4 bases and J by 7 bases, with 10 bases of the junction left unmatched. This CDR3 comprises 16 residues. The CDR3 DNA reads as TGTGCCAGCAGCGAACCGGGACAGGGGAAAAGTGAAAAACTGTTTTTT. Translated: CASSEPGQGKSEKLFF.

Concerning this clone itself: This sample also contains other DNA sequences that code for the same CDR3. The CDR3 nucleotides read TGTGCCTGGAGTGTTGGGGGCGGCTACGAGCAGTACTTC. It specifies CAWSVGGGYEQYF. This sequence joins TRBV30 and TRBJ2-7; tentatively, D is TRBD1 (6 bases). The CDR3 loop spans 13 amino acids. V lost 0 bases to trimming and J lost 3 bases, with 9 bases between them. Germline V gene data show CDR1 as GTSNPN and CDR2 as SVGIG (reference sequence).

In its sample, this clone was seen a few times. The gene calls are TRBV5-4 and TRBJ2-4; TRBD1 aligns across 7 bases. The CDR3 length is 13 residues. V shed 0 bases and J 15 bases; nucleotides not matched to a gene: 9. Germline CDR1 is SGHNT and CDR2 is YYREEE (reference sequence). CDR3 region: CASSLDSLTGMYF. The CDR3 bases are TGTGCCAGCAGCTTGGATTCTCTGACAGGGATGTACTTC.

This chain uses TRBV10-2 with TRBJ1-2; 9 bases agree with TRBD1. CDR3 length: 15 residues. CDR1 WSHSY and CDR2 SAAADI come from the germline V gene. J lost 2 bases, V lost 6 bases, and 7 bases had no gene match. The CDR3 reads CASRVPGTGNYGYTF. Here the CDR3 DNA reads TGCGCCAGCAGGGTGCCCGGGACAGGGAACTATGGCTACACCTTC.

This chain joins TRBV5-4 and TRBJ2-3; D perhaps matches TRBD1 (5 bases). The CDR3 is 15 amino acids. Germline CDR1 SGHNT, CDR2 YYREEE (reference sequence). V was pared by 4 bases and J by 0 bases, with 12 bases between. In nucleotides, the CDR3 is TGTGCCAGCAGCCCCAGGGCCTCTAGCACAGATACGCAGTATTTT. This gives the protein CASSPRASSTDTQYF.

The J gene is TRBJ2-2, the V gene TRBV7-9, with 11 nucleotides matching TRBD2. V gave up 5 bases and J gave up 2 bases; unmatched junction bases: 4. Germline V CDR1 and CDR2: SEHNR, FQNEAQ (reference sequence). The CDR3 contains 16 residues. CDR3 in amino acids: CASSGGLAGNTGELFF. The CDR3 DNA reads as TGTGCCAGCAGCGGAGGACTAGCGGGTAACACCGGGGAGCTGTTTTTT.

The CDR3 loop reads CASSHQGAGSEQFF. The CDR3 region has the DNA TGTGCCAGCAGCCACCAGGGGGCGGGTAGTGAGCAGTTCTTC. The rearrangement joins TRBV7-3 to TRBJ2-1, with 8 bases matching TRBD1. The trim removed 5 bases at V and 9 bases at J, leaving 9 bases unmatched. The CDR3 length is 14 residues. CDR1 is SGHTA and CDR2 is FQGTGA in the germline V gene.

This clone turned up a few times. V usage is TRBV28 and J usage is TRBJ1-1; D ambiguous. Per germline, CDR1 MDHEN and CDR2 SYDVKM. Between the trimmed V and J ends, which lost 0 bases and 1 base, there was a span of 12 bases. The CDR3 is 16 residues long. Here the CDR3 reads CASSLWGSPGNTEAFF. For the CDR3, the DNA is TGTGCCAGCAGTTTATGGGGTAGCCCCGGGAACACTGAAGCTTTCTTT.

A few counts support this clone. The rearrangement links TRBV30 to TRBJ1-4; 9 bases match TRBD1. The CDR3 has 14 residues. CDR1 is GTSNPN, CDR2 SVGIG, per germline (reference sequence). The trim removed 3 bases at V and 7 bases at J, leaving 6 bases unmatched. This CDR3 reads CAWRRDRASEKLFF. CDR3 coding DNA: TGTGCCTGGAGGCGGGACAGGGCGAGTGAAAAACTGTTTTTT.

Only one count was recorded for this clone. The genes are TRBV6-5 and TRBJ1-6, with a weak D call TRBD1 (5 bases). V lost 5 bases, J lost 4 bases, and 12 bases lay in between. This CDR3 spans 15 amino acids. CDR1 and CDR2 from the germline V gene are MNHEY and SVGAGI. The chain's CDR3 is CASSPTTVYNSPLHF. Here the CDR3 DNA reads TGTGCCAGCAGTCCAACGACAGTATATAATTCACCCCTCCACTTT.

This clone has just a few counts. The V and J genes are TRBV5-1 and TRBJ1-1; perhaps TRBD1 as D (5 bases). There are 19 residues in the CDR3. The germline CDR1 and CDR2 sequences are SGHRS and YFSETQ. The ends were cut back, 0 bases at V and 3 bases at J, with 24 bases in the middle. The CDR3 sequence is CASSLVSPGPPRGDTEAFF. The CDR3 nucleotides are TGCGCCAGCAGCTTGGTGTCCCCGGGACCACCTCGCGGGGACACTGAAGCTTTCTTT.

This clone was counted between two and nine times. This chain links TRBV7-9 with TRBJ1-1, with TRBD1 matching over 11 bases. The CDR3 contains 14 residues. CDR1 SEHNR and CDR2 FQNEAQ come from the germline V gene (reference sequence). Trimming took 4 bases from V and 7 from J; bases not matched to a gene: 5. CDR3 sequence: CASSWTGGVSEAFF. In DNA form, the CDR3 reads TGTGCCAGCAGCTGGACAGGGGGCGTCAGTGAAGCTTTCTTT.

This clone was seen only a few times. This chain connects TRBV13 to TRBJ2-3, with a weak D call TRBD1 (5 bases). This CDR3 region has 14 residues. The V and J ends lost 4 bases and 6 bases respectively, with 14 bases between them. From germline, CDR1 is PRHDT and CDR2 FYEKMQ (reference sequence). The CDR3 protein is CASSSRVKGDTQYF. The CDR3 DNA sequence: TGTGCCAGCAGCTCAAGAGTTAAGGGGGATACGCAGTATTTT.

This chain connects TRBV7-6 to TRBJ2-7, with 13 bases that match TRBD2. CDR1 and CDR2 from the germline V gene are SGHVS and FNYEAQ. The V and J ends lost 4 bases and 2 bases, in that order; junction bases with no gene match: 2. The CDR3 sequence is 15 residues long. The CDR3 region is CASSSGLAGAYEQYF. The CDR3 nucleotides are TGTGCCAGCAGCTCCGGACTAGCGGGGGCCTACGAGCAGTACTTC. Drawing the rest from reference TRBV7-6 and TRBJ2-7, the complete variable domain is GAGVSQSPRYKVTKRGQDVALRCDPISGHVSLYWYRQALGQGPEFLTYFNYEAQQDKSGLPNDRFSAERPEGSISTLTIQRTEQRDSAMYRCASSSGLAGAYEQYFGPGTRLTVT.

The chain is built from TRBV25-1 and TRBJ2-2; 9 bases fit TRBD1. CDR1 is MGHDK, CDR2 SYGVNS, per germline. The CDR3 is made up of 16 amino acids. Trimming cost V 3 bases and J 1 base; bases outside gene matches: 3. The chain's CDR3 is CASSDPGQGNTGELFF. DNA for the CDR3: TGTGCCAGCAGTGACCCGGGACAGGGGAACACCGGGGAGCTGTTTTTT.

The chain employs TRBV10-2 and TRBJ2-7, with 9 bases fitting TRBD1. This CDR3 is 11 amino acids long. The germline CDR1 and CDR2 sequences are WSHSY and SAAADI. The V and J ends lost 11 bases and 5 bases, in that order; junction bases with no gene match: 4. The CDR3 spells CAVDRGNEQYF. The CDR3 DNA sequence: TGCGCCGTGGACAGGGGCAACGAGCAGTACTTC.

The CDR3 bases are TGCAGCGGCACTGAGAGGCGGAGCACAGATACGCAGTATTTT. Translation: CSGTERRSTDTQYF. The chain couples TRBV29-1 to TRBJ2-3; D remains unclear. The germline V and J ends were trimmed by 7 bases and 0 bases, with 14 bases remaining between them. The length of the CDR3 is 14 residues. The germline gives CDR1 SQVTM, CDR2 ANQGSEA.

The chain employs TRBV15 and TRBJ2-7, with a weak D call TRBD2 (6 bases). V lost 2 bases, J lost 2 bases, and 13 bases lay in between. The CDR3 contains 15 residues. CDR1 and CDR2 (germline): LNHNV, YYDKDF (reference sequence). Written as DNA, the CDR3 is TGTGCCACCAGCAGACAAGCCCGGGGGACCTACGAGCAGTACTTC. Its translation is CATSRQARGTYEQYF.

The V call is TRBV5-1, the J call TRBJ2-3, with TRBD2 matching 9 bases. The V segment lost 5 bases and the J segment 6 bases; nucleotides outside the gene matches: 10. The germline V gene has CDR1 SGHRS and CDR2 YFSETQ. The CDR3 loop spans 15 amino acids. This CDR3 is CASRPGSSGRDTQYF. Here the CDR3 DNA reads TGCGCCAGCAGGCCCGGGTCCAGCGGGAGGGATACGCAGTATTTT.

This chain uses TRBV5-5 with TRBJ1-1, with unresolved D. V was cut by 0 bases and J by 3 bases, with 6 bases left in between. This CDR3 has 13 amino acids. Germline V gene lookup returns CDR1 SGHKS and CDR2 YYEKEE (reference sequence). CDR3 sequence: CASSLGLYTEAFF. CDR3 DNA: TGTGCCAGCAGCTTGGGTCTGTACACTGAAGCTTTCTTT.